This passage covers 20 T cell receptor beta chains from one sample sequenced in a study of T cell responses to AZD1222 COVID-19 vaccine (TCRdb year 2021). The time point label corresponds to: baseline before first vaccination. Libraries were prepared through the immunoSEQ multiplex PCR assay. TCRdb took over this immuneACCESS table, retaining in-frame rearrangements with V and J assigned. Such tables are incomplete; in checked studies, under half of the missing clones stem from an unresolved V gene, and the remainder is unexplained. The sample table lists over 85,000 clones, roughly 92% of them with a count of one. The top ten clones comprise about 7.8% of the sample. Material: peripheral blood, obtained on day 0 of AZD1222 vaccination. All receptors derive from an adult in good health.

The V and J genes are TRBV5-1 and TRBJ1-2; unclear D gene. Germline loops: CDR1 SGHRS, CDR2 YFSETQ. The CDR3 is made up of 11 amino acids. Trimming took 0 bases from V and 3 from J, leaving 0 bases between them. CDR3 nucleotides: TGCGCCAGCAGCTTGGACTATGGCTACACCTTC. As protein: CASSLDYGYTF.

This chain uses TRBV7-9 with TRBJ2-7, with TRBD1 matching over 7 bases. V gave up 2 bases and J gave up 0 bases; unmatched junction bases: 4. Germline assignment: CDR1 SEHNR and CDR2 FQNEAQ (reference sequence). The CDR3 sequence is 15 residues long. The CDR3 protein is CASSLSPGGSYEQYF. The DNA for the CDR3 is TGTGCCAGCAGCTTAAGTCCAGGGGGCTCCTACGAGCAGTACTTC.

The CDR3 sequence: CASSTPGQGTSNEQFF. CDR3 DNA: TGTGCCAGCAGCACACCGGGACAGGGTACGTCAAATGAGCAGTTCTTC. This chain connects TRBV11-3 to TRBJ2-1; 9 bases align to TRBD1. The CDR3 has 16 residues. Unmatched junction bases numbered 12, after V lost 5 bases and J lost 7 bases. In germline, CDR1 is SGHNT, CDR2 YENEEA.

The CDR3 nucleotides are TGTGCCGCCACGACAGGGGTAGGGCACGAGCAGTACTTC. Its protein is CAATTGVGHEQYF. The rearrangement links TRBV10-3 to TRBJ2-7; 8 bases agree with TRBD1. With V trimmed by 11 bases and J by 5 bases, 11 bases remained unmatched. Germline assignment: CDR1 ENHRY and CDR2 SYGVKD. The CDR3 is 13 residues long.

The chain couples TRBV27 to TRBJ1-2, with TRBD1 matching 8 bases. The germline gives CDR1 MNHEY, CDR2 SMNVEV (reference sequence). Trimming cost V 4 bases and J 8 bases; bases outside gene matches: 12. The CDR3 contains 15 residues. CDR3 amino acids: CASSSPGQGLKGYTF. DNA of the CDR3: TGTGCCAGCAGTTCGCCCGGACAGGGTCTAAAGGGCTACACCTTC.

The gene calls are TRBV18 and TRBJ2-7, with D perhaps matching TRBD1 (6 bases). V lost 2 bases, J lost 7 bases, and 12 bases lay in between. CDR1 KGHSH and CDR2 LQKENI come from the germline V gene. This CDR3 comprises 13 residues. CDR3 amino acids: CASSPIQGQEQYF. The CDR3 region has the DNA TGTGCCAGCTCACCAATACAGGGTCAAGAGCAGTACTTC.

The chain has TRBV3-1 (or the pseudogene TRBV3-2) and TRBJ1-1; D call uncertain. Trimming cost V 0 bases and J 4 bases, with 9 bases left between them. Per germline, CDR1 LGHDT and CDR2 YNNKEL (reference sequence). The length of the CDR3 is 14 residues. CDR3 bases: TGTGCCAGCAGCCAAGAAAGGGTAACCACTGAAGCTTTCTTT. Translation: CASSQERVTTEAFF.

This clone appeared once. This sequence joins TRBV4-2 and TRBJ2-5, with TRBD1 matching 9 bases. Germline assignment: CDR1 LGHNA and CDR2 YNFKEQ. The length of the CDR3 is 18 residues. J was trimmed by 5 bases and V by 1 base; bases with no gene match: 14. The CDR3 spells CASSQGPDTGGAGETQYF. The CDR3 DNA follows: TGTGCCAGCAGCCAAGGGCCAGACACAGGGGGCGCCGGGGAGACCCAGTACTTC.

The CDR3 bases are TGTGCCAGCAGCTTGGGGACAAACTATGGCTACACCTTC. Amino acid sequence: CASSLGTNYGYTF. This sequence joins TRBV7-2 and TRBJ1-2, with TRBD1 as a possible D gene (6 bases). This CDR3 is built from 13 residues. V lost 3 bases to trimming and J lost 2 bases, with 7 bases between them. Germline V gene sequence: CDR1 SGHTA, CDR2 FQGNSA.

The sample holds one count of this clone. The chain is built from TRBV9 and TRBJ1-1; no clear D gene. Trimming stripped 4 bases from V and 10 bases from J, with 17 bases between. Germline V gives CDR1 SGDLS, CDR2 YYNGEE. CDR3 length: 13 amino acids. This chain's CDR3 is CASSFRPEGGAFF. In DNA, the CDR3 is TGTGCCAGCAGCTTCCGACCGGAAGGCGGAGCTTTCTTT.

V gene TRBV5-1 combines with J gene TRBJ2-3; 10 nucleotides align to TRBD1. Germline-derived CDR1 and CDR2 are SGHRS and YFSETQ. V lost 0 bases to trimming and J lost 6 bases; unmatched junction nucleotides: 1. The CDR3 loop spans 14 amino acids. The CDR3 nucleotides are TGCGCCAGCAGCTTGGCGGACAGGGGGGATACGCAGTATTTT. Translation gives CASSLADRGDTQYF.

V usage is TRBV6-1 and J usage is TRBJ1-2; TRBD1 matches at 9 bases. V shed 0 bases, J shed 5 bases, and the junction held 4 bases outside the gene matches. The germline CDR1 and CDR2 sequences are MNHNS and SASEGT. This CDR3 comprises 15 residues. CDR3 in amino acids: CASSEAGTGTYGYTF. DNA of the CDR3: TGTGCCAGCAGTGAAGCCGGGACAGGGACGTATGGCTACACCTTC.

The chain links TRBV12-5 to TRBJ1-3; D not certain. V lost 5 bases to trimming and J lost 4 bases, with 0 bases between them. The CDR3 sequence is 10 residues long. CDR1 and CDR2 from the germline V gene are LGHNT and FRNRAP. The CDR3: CASGGNTIYF. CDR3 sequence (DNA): TGTGCTAGTGGTGGAAACACCATATATTTT.

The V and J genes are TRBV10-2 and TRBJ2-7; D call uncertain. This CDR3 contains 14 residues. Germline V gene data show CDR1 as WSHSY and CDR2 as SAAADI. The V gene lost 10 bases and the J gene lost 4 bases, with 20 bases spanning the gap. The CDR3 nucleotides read TGCGCCACAGCAGTAGGGCTAGTCTCTTACGAGCAGTACTTC. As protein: CATAVGLVSYEQYF.

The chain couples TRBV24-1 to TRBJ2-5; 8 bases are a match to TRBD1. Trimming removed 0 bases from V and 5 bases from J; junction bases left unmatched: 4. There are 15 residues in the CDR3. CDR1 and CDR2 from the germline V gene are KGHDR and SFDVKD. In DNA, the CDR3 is TGTGCCACCAGTGATTTGGACAGGGGAAGGGAGACCCAGTACTTC. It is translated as CATSDLDRGRETQYF.

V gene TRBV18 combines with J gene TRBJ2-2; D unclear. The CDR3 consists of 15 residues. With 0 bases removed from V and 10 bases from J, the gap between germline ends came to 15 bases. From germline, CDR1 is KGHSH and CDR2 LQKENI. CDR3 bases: TGTGCCAGCTCACCACCGGTTCAAGGGTTGGCGGAGCTGTTTTTT. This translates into CASSPPVQGLAELFF. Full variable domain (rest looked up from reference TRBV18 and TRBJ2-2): NAGVMQNPRHLVRRRGQEARLRCSPMKGHSHVYWYRQLPEEGLKFMVYLQKENIIDESGMPKERFSAEFPKEGPSILRIQQVVRGDSAAYFCASSPPVQGLAELFFGEGSRLTVL.

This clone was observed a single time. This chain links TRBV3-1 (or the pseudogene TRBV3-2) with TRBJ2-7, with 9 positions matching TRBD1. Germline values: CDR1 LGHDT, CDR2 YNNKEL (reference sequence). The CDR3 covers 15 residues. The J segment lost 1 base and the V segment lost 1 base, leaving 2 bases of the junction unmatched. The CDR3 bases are TGTGCCAGCAGCCAAGGGACAGGGGAGTCCTACGAGCAGTACTTC. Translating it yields CASSQGTGESYEQYF.

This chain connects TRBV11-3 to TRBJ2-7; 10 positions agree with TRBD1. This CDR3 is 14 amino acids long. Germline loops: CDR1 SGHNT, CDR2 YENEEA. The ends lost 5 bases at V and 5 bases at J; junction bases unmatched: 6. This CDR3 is CASSPGQGVNEQYF. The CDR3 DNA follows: TGTGCCAGCAGCCCCGGACAGGGGGTGAACGAGCAGTACTTC.

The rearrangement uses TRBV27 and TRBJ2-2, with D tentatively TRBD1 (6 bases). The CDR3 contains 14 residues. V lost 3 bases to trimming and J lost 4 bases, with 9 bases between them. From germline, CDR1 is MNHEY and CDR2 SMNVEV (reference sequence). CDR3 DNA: TGTGCCAGCAGTTTGGGCAGGGGCACCGGGGAGCTGTTTTTT. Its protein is CASSLGRGTGELFF.

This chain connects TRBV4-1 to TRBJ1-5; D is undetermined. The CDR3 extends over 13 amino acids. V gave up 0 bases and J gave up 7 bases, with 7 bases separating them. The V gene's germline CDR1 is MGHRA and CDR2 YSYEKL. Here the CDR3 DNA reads TGCGCCAGCAGCCAAGAAGACTTCCAGCCCCAGCATTTT. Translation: CASSQEDFQPQHF.